The rows below give T cell receptor beta chains drawn from one sample of a study of OX40 agonist ivuxolimab in advanced cancers. Libraries were prepared by immunoSEQ multiplex PCR; TCRdb keeps only in-frame clonotypes and omits some of them. Of nearly 20,000 clones in the sample, around four fifths were seen once. The material was CD4+ or CD8+ T cells sorted from blood, obtained in a trial of the OX40 agonist ivuxolimab. The receptors derive from an adult with an advanced solid tumor such as melanoma, head and neck, liver or kidney cancer. The CDR3 runs from the conserved cysteine through the conserved F or W. A D gene is named only where the DNA matches it firmly. A clone size is listed for some rows: how often the clone was seen (once, few, many), or a class if it is expanded.

cdr3_aa,cdr3_nt,clone_size,v_call,cdr3_length,d_call,j_call
CASSVGGFTEAFF,TGTGCCAGCAGCGTAGGAGGATTCACTGAAGCTTTCTTT,NA,TRBV9,13,NA,TRBJ1-1
CASSPTGPIYNEQFF,TGTGCCAGTAGTCCGACAGGGCCCATCTACAATGAGCAGTTCTTC,NA,TRBV19,15,TRBD1,TRBJ2-1
CASSGRGGNQPQHF,TGTGCCAGCAGCGGTCGGGGGGGCAATCAGCCCCAGCATTTT,NA,TRBV27,14,NA,TRBJ1-5
CASSSGGIGDYEQYF,TGTGCCAGCAGTTCAGGAGGGATCGGAGACTACGAGCAGTACTTC,NA,TRBV11-3,15,NA,TRBJ2-7
CASSDYQGATYTGELFF,TGTGCCAGCAGTGATTATCAGGGGGCGACTTACACCGGGGAGCTGTTTTTT,NA,TRBV2,17,TRBD1,TRBJ2-2
CASSQPDGGGAWDPYEQYF,TGCGCCAGCAGTCAACCCGACGGCGGGGGGGCTTGGGATCCCTACGAGCAGTACTTC,NA,TRBV23-1,19,TRBD2,TRBJ2-7
CASRGDRGSNQPQHF,TGTGCCAGCAGGGGGGACAGGGGGAGCAATCAGCCCCAGCATTTT,few,TRBV6-1,15,TRBD1,TRBJ1-5
CASSLVDEQFF,TGTGCCAGCAGCTTGGTCGATGAGCAGTTCTTC,NA,TRBV7-9,11,NA,TRBJ2-1
CASSLAGSETYNEQFF,TGTGCCAGCAGCTTAGCGGGGTCGGAAACCTACAATGAGCAGTTCTTC,once,TRBV7-6,16,NA,TRBJ2-1
CASSASGTDTQYF,TGTGCCAGCAGTGCTAGCGGCACAGATACGCAGTATTTT,medium-sized,TRBV6-4,13,NA,TRBJ2-3
CASSFIRSPNEQYF,TGTGCCAGCAGTTTCATCCGTTCTCCGAACGAGCAGTACTTC,few,TRBV28,14,NA,TRBJ2-7